Each of the 13 T cell receptor beta chains below was sequenced from the same sample in a study of blood T cell repertoires in COVID-19. Some clones are missing from TCRdb's copy, which holds only in-frame ones; the method was immunoSEQ multiplex PCR. The sample consists of 150,000 to 200,000 clones, about 85% of them appearing once. Sequenced material: peripheral blood. Source of these receptors: a woman between 65 and 79 years old with COVID-19, enrolled during active disease.

V gene TRBV9 combines with J gene TRBJ1-3; D is uncertain. The germline gives CDR1 SGDLS, CDR2 YYNGEE. This CDR3 contains 17 residues. Trimming took off 0 bases at V and 4 bases at J, with 17 bases between the two ends. DNA for the CDR3: TGTGCCAGCAGCGTAGGACAACAGCTCCGAACGGGAAACACCATATATTTT. This codes for CASSVGQQLRTGNTIYF.

The chain links TRBV10-3 to TRBJ2-2; 16 bases fit TRBD2. Germline V lookup: CDR1 ENHRY, CDR2 SYGVKD. J gave up 0 bases and V 8 bases, and 3 bases lay outside the gene matches. This CDR3 region has 17 residues. The CDR3 nucleotides are TGTGCCATCTCGGGACTAGCGGGGGGGTCGAACACCGGGGAGCTGTTTTTT. This translates into CAISGLAGGSNTGELFF.

There are a few counts of this clone. The rearrangement links TRBV6-1 to TRBJ2-7; the match to TRBD1 covers 9 bases. V trimming: 3 bases; J trimming: 6 bases; junction bases outside the gene matches: 6. The germline CDR1 and CDR2 sequences are MNHNS and SASEGT. This CDR3 is 14 amino acids long. The CDR3 protein is CASSEGTGFSEQYF. CDR3 coding DNA: TGTGCCAGCAGTGAGGGGACAGGGTTCTCCGAGCAGTACTTC.

The V and J genes are TRBV5-1 and TRBJ1-5; TRBD1 is a possible D gene (6 bases). Trimming took off 5 bases at V and 0 bases at J, with 15 bases between the two ends. There are 16 residues in the CDR3. Germline loops: CDR1 SGHRS, CDR2 YFSETQ. The CDR3 sequence is CASRETGHHSNQPQHF. DNA of the CDR3: TGCGCCAGCAGGGAGACAGGCCACCATAGCAATCAGCCCCAGCATTTT.

V and J are TRBV5-6 and TRBJ2-5; 10 bases agree with TRBD2. Trimming took 0 bases from V and 7 from J; bases not matched to a gene: 6. The germline CDR1 and CDR2 sequences are SGHDT and YYEEEE. The CDR3 contains 15 residues. CDR3 sequence reads: CASSLGPSGSATQYF. CDR3 in DNA: TGTGCCAGCAGCTTGGGGCCTAGCGGGAGCGCGACCCAGTACTTC.

V gene TRBV7-2 combines with J gene TRBJ1-6, with a weak D call TRBD1 (5 bases). The germline V gene encodes CDR1 SGHTA and CDR2 FQGNSA. The CDR3 loop spans 13 amino acids. V was shortened by 0 bases and J by 11 bases, with 8 bases between the two germline ends. The DNA for the CDR3 is TGTGCCAGCAGCTTAGCCAGGGTGGCACCCCTCCACTTT. This gives the protein CASSLARVAPLHF.

The rearrangement links TRBV7-2 to TRBJ2-7, with a tentative D call TRBD2 (6 bases). V was cut by 1 base and J by 4 bases, with 11 bases left in between. The CDR3 is 14 amino acids. Germline V CDR1 and CDR2: SGHTA, FQGNSA. The CDR3 here is CASSLGDFLYEQYF. Here the CDR3 DNA reads TGTGCCAGCAGCTTAGGGGACTTTTTATACGAGCAGTACTTC.

This CDR3 reads CASSNRGRQPQHF. CDR3 DNA sequence: TGTGCCAGCTCAAACAGGGGCCGTCAGCCCCAGCATTTT. The chain recombines TRBV18 with TRBJ1-5; 7 nucleotides agree with TRBD1. Germline V gene lookup returns CDR1 KGHSH and CDR2 LQKENI. Germline trimming cut 5 bases from V and 6 bases from J; bases unmatched to any gene: 4. The CDR3 length is 13 residues.

The chain employs TRBV5-1 and TRBJ2-2; D is possibly TRBD2 (5 bases). CDR1 is SGHRS and CDR2 is YFSETQ in the germline V gene. CDR3 length: 15 amino acids. V was pared by 1 base and J by 3 bases, with 10 bases between. CDR3 protein: CASSLRRADTGELFF. For the CDR3, the DNA is TGCGCCAGCAGCTTGCGGCGGGCGGACACCGGGGAGCTGTTTTTT.

This chain links TRBV11-3 with TRBJ1-1, with D hard to call. Trimming shortened V by 5 bases and J by 3 bases, and 10 bases separated the two germline ends. This CDR3 comprises 13 residues. Per the germline V gene, CDR1 is SGHNT and CDR2 is YENEEA. Here the CDR3 DNA reads TGTGCCAGCAGCCCTGGACTGGACACTGAAGCTTTCTTT. Protein product: CASSPGLDTEAFF.

The chain links TRBV30 to TRBJ1-5; the D gene is possibly TRBD1 (5 bases). The CDR3 totals 14 residues. V was cut by 1 base and J by 5 bases, with 12 bases left in between. Germline assignment: CDR1 GTSNPN and CDR2 SVGIG (reference sequence). For the CDR3, the DNA is TGTGCCTGGAGTGAGGGAGGGGAATATCAGCCCCAGCATTTT. This gives the protein CAWSEGGEYQPQHF.

This chain connects TRBV5-6 to TRBJ2-5; D is unresolved. The germline V gene encodes CDR1 SGHDT and CDR2 YYEEEE. The V end lost 2 bases, the J end lost 5 bases, and 4 bases lay between the germline ends. CDR3 length: 11 residues. This CDR3 is CASSLEETQYF. The CDR3 DNA follows: TGTGCCAGCAGCTTAGAGGAGACCCAGTACTTC. The full variable domain, with the rest looked up from reference TRBV5-6 and TRBJ2-5, is DAGVTQSPTHLIKTRGQQVTLRCSPKSGHDTVSWYQQALGQGPQFIFQYYEEEERQRGNFPDRFSGHQFPNYSSELNVNALLLGDSALYLCASSLEETQYFGPGTRLLVL.

The chain couples TRBV18 to TRBJ1-4; 9 positions agree with TRBD1. CDR3 length equals 18 residues. In germline, CDR1 is KGHSH, CDR2 LQKENI. Losses at the gene ends were 3 bases for V and 0 bases for J; bases not matched to a gene: 8. CDR3 amino acids: CASSPTGGSPATNEKLFF. The CDR3 DNA sequence: TGTGCCAGCTCACCCACAGGGGGCAGCCCTGCAACTAATGAAAAACTGTTTTTT. The complete variable domain, with remaining parts taken from reference TRBV18 and TRBJ1-4, reads NAGVMQNPRHLVRRRGQEARLRCSPMKGHSHVYWYRQLPEEGLKFMVYLQKENIIDESGMPKERFSAEFPKEGPSILRIQQVVRGDSAAYFCASSPTGGSPATNEKLFFGSGTQLSVL.